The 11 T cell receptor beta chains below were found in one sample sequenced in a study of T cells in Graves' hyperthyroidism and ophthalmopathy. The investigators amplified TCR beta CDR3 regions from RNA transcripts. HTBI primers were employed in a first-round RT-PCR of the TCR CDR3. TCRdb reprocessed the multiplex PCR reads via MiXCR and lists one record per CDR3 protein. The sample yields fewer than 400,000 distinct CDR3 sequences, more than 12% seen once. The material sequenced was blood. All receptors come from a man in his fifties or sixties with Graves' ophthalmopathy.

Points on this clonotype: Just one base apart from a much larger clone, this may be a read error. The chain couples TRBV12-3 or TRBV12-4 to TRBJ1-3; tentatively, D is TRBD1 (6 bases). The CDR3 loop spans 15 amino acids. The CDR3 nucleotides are TGTGCCAGCAGCTCGAGGGGGGCCTCTGGAAGCACCATATATTTT. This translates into CASSSRGASGSTIYF.

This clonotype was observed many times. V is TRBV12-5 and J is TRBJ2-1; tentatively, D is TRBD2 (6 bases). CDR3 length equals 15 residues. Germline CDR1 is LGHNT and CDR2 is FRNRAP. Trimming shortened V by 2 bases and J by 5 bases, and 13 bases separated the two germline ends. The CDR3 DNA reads TGTGCTAGTGGTTTGACAGGTAGCGGAAACAATGAGCAGTTCTTC. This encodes CASGLTGSGNNEQFF.

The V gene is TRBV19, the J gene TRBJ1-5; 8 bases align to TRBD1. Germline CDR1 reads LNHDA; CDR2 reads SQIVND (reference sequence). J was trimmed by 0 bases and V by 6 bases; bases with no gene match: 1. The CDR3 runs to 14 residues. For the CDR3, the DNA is TGTGCCAGTAGGACAGGGGATAGCAATCAGCCCCAGCATTTT. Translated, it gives CASRTGDSNQPQHF.

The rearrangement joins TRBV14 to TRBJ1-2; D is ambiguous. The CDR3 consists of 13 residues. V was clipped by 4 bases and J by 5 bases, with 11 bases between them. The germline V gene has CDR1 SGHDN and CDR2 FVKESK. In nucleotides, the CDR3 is TGTGCCAGCAGCCTCGACTCTGGATATGGCTACACCTTC. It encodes CASSLDSGYGYTF. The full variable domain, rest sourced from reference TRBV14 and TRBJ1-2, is EAGVTQFPSHSVIEKGQTVTLRCDPISGHDNLYWYRRVMGKEIKFLLHFVKESKQDESGMPNNRFLAERTGGTYSTLKVQPAELEDSGVYFCASSLDSGYGYTFGSGTRLTVV.

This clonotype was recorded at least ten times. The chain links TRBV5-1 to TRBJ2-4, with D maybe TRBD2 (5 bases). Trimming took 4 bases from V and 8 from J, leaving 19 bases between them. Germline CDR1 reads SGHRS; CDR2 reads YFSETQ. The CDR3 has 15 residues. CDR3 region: CASSLERPGRDIQYF. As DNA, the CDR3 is TGCGCCAGCAGCCTGGAAAGGCCTGGGCGGGACATTCAGTACTTC.

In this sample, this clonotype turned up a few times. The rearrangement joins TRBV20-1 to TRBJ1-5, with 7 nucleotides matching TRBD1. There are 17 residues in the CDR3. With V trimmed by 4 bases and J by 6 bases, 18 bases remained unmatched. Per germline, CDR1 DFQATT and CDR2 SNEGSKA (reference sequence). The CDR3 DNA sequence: TGCAGTGCTACAGGACAGGAAAAGGTGTCGAGAGGTCAGCCCCAGCATTTT. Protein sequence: CSATGQEKVSRGQPQHF.

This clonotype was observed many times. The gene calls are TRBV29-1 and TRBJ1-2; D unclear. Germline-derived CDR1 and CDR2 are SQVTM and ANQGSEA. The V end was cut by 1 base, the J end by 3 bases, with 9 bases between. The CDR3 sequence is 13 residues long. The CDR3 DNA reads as TGCAGCGTTGAAGGCGGCGGGTACTATGGCTACACCTTC. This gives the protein CSVEGGGYYGYTF. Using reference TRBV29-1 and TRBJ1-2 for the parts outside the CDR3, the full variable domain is SAVISQKPSRDICQRGTSLTIQCQVDSQVTMMFWYRQQPGQSLTLIATANQGSEATYESGFVIDKFPISRPNLTFSTLTVSNMSPEDSSIYLCSVEGGGYYGYTFGSGTRLTVV.

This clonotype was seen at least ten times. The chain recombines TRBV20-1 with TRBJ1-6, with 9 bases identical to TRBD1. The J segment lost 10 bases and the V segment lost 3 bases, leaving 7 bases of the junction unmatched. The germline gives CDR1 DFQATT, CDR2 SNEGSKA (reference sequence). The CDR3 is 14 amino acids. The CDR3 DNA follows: TGCAGTGCTAGGGGGACAGGGACTTGGTCACCCCTCCACTTT. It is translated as CSARGTGTWSPLHF.

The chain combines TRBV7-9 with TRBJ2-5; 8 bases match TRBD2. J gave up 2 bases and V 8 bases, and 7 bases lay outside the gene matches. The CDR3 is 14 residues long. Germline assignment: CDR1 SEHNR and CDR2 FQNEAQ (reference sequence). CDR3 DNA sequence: TGTGCCAGCGTGAGCGGGAGTGGGCAAGAGACCCAGTACTTC. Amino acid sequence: CASVSGSGQETQYF. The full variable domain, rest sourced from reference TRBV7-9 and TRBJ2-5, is DTGVSQNPRHKITKRGQNVTFRCDPISEHNRLYWYRQTLGQGPEFLTYFQNEAQLEKSRLLSDRFSAERPKGSFSTLEIQRTEQGDSAMYLCASVSGSGQETQYFGPGTRLLVL.

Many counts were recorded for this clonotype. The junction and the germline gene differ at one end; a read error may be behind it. Here the CDR3 reads CVSGTGASYEQYF. In DNA form, the CDR3 reads TGTGTCAGCGGGACAGGGGCTTCCTACGAGCAGTACTTC. The rearrangement uses TRBV27 and TRBJ2-7, with 10 nucleotides matching TRBD1. The CDR3 runs 13 residues. Per the germline V gene, CDR1 is MNHEY and CDR2 is SMNVEV (reference sequence).

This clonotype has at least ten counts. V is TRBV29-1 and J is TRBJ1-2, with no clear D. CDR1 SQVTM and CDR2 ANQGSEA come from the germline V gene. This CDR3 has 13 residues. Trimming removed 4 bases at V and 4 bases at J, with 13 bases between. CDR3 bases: TGCAGCGTTGTGTTGGCAGGTGGCTATGGCTACACCTTC. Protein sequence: CSVVLAGGYGYTF.